Listed below are T cell receptor beta chains from one sample, sequenced in a study of control samples from healthy donors and cancer patients. The method was immunoSEQ multiplex PCR; TCRdb's version includes in-frame clones alone and lacks a portion of them. The repertoire has 150,000 to 180,000 clones, around 96% of them found once; the top ten carry 5.7%. Sequencing input: blood. These receptors were collected from a man aged 40-55 years in good health. CDR3s include the opening cysteine and the closing phenylalanine or tryptophan. A D gene is named only where the DNA matches it firmly. The size entry is marked missing in some rows and otherwise reads once, few, many or a size class.

.,TRBD1,TRBJ1-1,TRBV15,CATSRESGQGSTEAFF,TGTGCCACCAGCAGAGAATCGGGACAGGGTAGCACTGAAGCTTTCTTT
few,.,TRBJ1-1,TRBV10-3,CAIKSEGEAFF,TGTGCCATCAAGTCGGAAGGTGAAGCTTTCTTT
.,.,TRBJ2-7,TRBV7-9,CASSFGSYEQYF,TGTGCCAGCAGCTTTGGCTCCTACGAGCAGTACTTC
.,.,TRBJ2-3,TRBV7-9,CASRSTIRTSSADTQYF,TGTGCCAGCAGATCCACAATACGGACATCCTCGGCGGATACGCAGTATTTT
.,.,TRBJ1-5,TRBV6-5,CASSSGRNQPQHF,TGTGCCAGCAGTTCGGGCCGCAATCAGCCCCAGCATTTT
.,.,TRBJ1-3,TRBV6-6,CASRPGSGRNTIYF,TGTGCCAGCAGGCCCGGGTCAGGGAGGAACACCATATATTTT
.,.,TRBJ2-3,TRBV4-1,CASSRGGPDTQYF,TGCGCCAGCAGCCGGGGGGGCCCAGATACGCAGTATTTT
.,.,TRBJ2-6,TRBV5-1,CASKQDTSGANVLTF,TGCGCCAGCAAGCAGGACACCTCTGGGGCCAACGTCCTGACTTTC
.,TRBD1,TRBJ1-2,TRBV7-9,CASSAADRGHGYTF,TGTGCCAGCAGCGCGGCGGACAGGGGCCATGGCTACACCTTC
few,.,TRBJ2-3,TRBV10-2,CASSDSGRSDTQYF,TGCGCCAGCAGTGACTCGGGGCGCTCAGATACGCAGTATTTT
once,.,TRBJ1-5,TRBV29-1,CSVVGAGNQPQHF,TGCAGCGTTGTCGGGGCAGGAAATCAGCCCCAGCATTTT
.,TRBD1,TRBJ2-5,TRBV19,CASSTGGRTQYF,TGTGCCAGTAGCACAGGGGGCCGGACCCAGTACTTC
.,TRBD1,TRBJ1-5,TRBV19,CASSQGGGGNQPQHF,TGTGCCAGTAGCCAGGGGGGAGGAGGTAATCAGCCCCAGCATTTT
once,.,TRBJ1-1,TRBV5-4,CASSFGFNPGVNTEAFF,TGTGCCAGCAGCTTCGGTTTCAACCCAGGGGTGAACACTGAAGCTTTCTTT
.,.,TRBJ2-7,TRBV28,CASSAGWGARYEQYF,TGTGCCAGCAGTGCCGGGTGGGGGGCTCGCTACGAGCAGTACTTC
.,TRBD1,TRBJ1-5,TRBV30,CAWRSGTGASDQPQHF,TGTGCCTGGAGATCCGGGACAGGGGCTTCTGATCAGCCCCAGCATTTT
.,TRBD1,TRBJ2-2,TRBV11-2,CASSFDLTGPGELFF,TGTGCCAGCAGCTTCGACCTGACAGGGCCGGGGGAGCTGTTTTTT
.,.,TRBJ1-1,TRBV5-4,CASTKDGGYTEAFF,TGTGCCAGCACGAAAGACGGGGGCTACACTGAAGCTTTCTTT
once,.,TRBJ1-5,TRBV2,CASQGENSSNQPQHF,TGTGCCTCCCAAGGGGAGAATTCTAGCAATCAGCCCCAGCATTTT
.,.,TRBJ1-2,TRBV6-5,CASSQDGTVYGYTF,TGTGCCAGCAGTCAGGACGGTACGGTCTATGGCTACACCTTC
.,TRBD1,TRBJ2-7,TRBV7-9,CASSAGQGAYEQYF,TGTGCCAGCAGCGCCGGACAGGGGGCCTACGAGCAGTACTTC
.,.,TRBJ2-7,TRBV28,CASTSQRGSYEQYF,TGTGCCAGCACTTCCCAGAGGGGTTCCTACGAGCAGTACTTC
.,TRBD1,TRBJ1-2,TRBV7-9,CASSSLEDRAPFGYTF,TGTGCCAGCAGCTCGCTCGAGGACAGGGCCCCCTTCGGCTACACCTTC
.,TRBD1,TRBJ2-7,TRBV6-5,CASSAGTGDYEQYF,TGTGCCAGCAGCGCCGGGACAGGAGATTACGAGCAGTACTTC
.,.,TRBJ1-1,TRBV9,CASSVVPGVYTEAFF,TGTGCCAGCAGCGTAGTTCCGGGGGTCTATACTGAAGCTTTCTTT
.,.,TRBJ1-4,TRBV28,CASSSGGREEKLFF,TGTGCCAGCAGCTCGGGGGGGCGGGAAGAAAAACTGTTTTTT
.,.,TRBJ2-1,TRBV5-1,CASSLAEVSYNEQFF,TGCGCCAGCAGCTTGGCCGAGGTATCCTACAATGAGCAGTTCTTC
.,.,TRBJ2-6,TRBV30,CAWKKGGASGANVLTF,TGTGCCTGGAAAAAGGGGGGGGCCTCTGGGGCCAACGTCCTGACTTTC
.,TRBD2,TRBJ2-1,TRBV7-2,CASSLGGGEYNEQFF,TGTGCCAGCAGCTTAGGCGGGGGTGAATACAATGAGCAGTTCTTC
few,.,TRBJ1-2,TRBV19,CASRTTANYGYTF,TGTGCCAGTAGGACGACAGCGAACTATGGCTACACCTTC
.,.,TRBJ1-1,TRBV28,CASSRGVAFF,TGTGCCAGCAGTCGGGGGGTGGCTTTCTTT
.,TRBD2,TRBJ2-3,TRBV3-1/TRBV3-2,CASSLILAGGPDTQYF,TGTGCCAGCAGTCTTATACTAGCGGGGGGGCCAGATACGCAGTATTTT
.,TRBD1,TRBJ1-5,TRBV12-5,CASGPPGTGGGNQPQHF,TGTGCTAGTGGCCCCCCCGGGACAGGTGGAGGCAATCAGCCCCAGCATTTT
.,.,TRBJ2-3,TRBV5-1,CASSLGRITDTQYF,TGCGCCAGCAGCTTGGGCAGGATCACAGATACGCAGTATTTT
.,.,TRBJ2-6,TRBV4-1,CASSQPGRDFSPGANVLTF,TGCGCCAGCAGCCAACCGGGACGGGACTTTTCTCCTGGGGCCAACGTCCTGACTTTC
.,.,TRBJ2-1,TRBV27,CASSLRGRYNEQFF,TGTGCCAGCAGTTTGCGGGGACGATACAATGAGCAGTTCTTC
.,TRBD1,TRBJ1-2,TRBV7-9,CASTTGAVGYTF,TGTGCCAGCACCACAGGGGCAGTCGGCTACACCTTC
.,.,TRBJ1-6,TRBV5-6,CASSLTGYASGNSPLHF,TGTGCCAGCAGCTTGACAGGGTACGCTTCTGGAAATTCACCCCTCCACTTT
.,.,TRBJ1-4,TRBV28,CASSFGGQWTNEKLFF,TGTGCCAGCAGTTTCGGGGGGCAGTGGACTAATGAAAAACTGTTTTTT
.,TRBD1,TRBJ1-2,TRBV19,CASTPRVPDGTGVFLMYGYTF,TGTGCCAGTACCCCGCGGGTCCCGGATGGGACAGGGGTTTTTCTAATGTATGGCTACACCTTC
.,.,TRBJ1-2,TRBV27,CASSPRAWGHYGYTF,TGTGCCAGCAGTCCCCGAGCCTGGGGGCATTACGGCTACACCTTC
once,TRBD1,TRBJ1-1,TRBV19,CASSMWGQYTEAFF,TGTGCCAGTAGTATGTGGGGACAGTACACTGAAGCTTTCTTT
.,TRBD1,TRBJ1-5,TRBV28,CASMHRGWNNQPQHF,TGTGCCAGCATGCACAGGGGATGGAACAATCAGCCCCAGCATTTT
.,.,TRBJ1-3,TRBV7-9,CASSPPDGSRNTIYF,TGTGCCAGCAGCCCGCCGGACGGGAGCCGAAACACCATATATTTT
.,.,TRBJ1-1,TRBV10-2,CASSDGGSNTEAFF,TGCGCCAGCAGTGACGGGGGTTCCAACACTGAAGCTTTCTTT
.,.,TRBJ2-5,TRBV19,CASSWGVGETQYF,TGTGCCAGTAGTTGGGGGGTCGGGGAGACCCAGTACTTC
.,.,TRBJ1-4,TRBV18,CASSRLVLGTGNEKLFF,TGTGCCAGCTCTCGCTTGGTCCTCGGGACTGGCAATGAAAAACTGTTTTTT
.,TRBD1,TRBJ1-2,TRBV19,CASSPRRTGVYGYTF,TGTGCCAGTAGTCCCAGGCGGACAGGAGTATATGGCTACACCTTC
.,.,TRBJ1-1,TRBV21-1,CASSKVKGGGTEAFF,TGTGCCAGCAGCAAAGTGAAAGGGGGGGGCACTGAAGCTTTCTTT
.,.,TRBJ2-3,TRBV11-1,CASSLVDTQYF,TGTGCCAGCAGCTTAGTAGATACGCAGTATTTT
.,.,TRBJ1-1,TRBV19,CASSSQGRTEAFF,TGTGCCAGTTCTTCTCAGGGACGGACTGAAGCTTTCTTT
.,.,TRBJ2-1,TRBV27,CASSLTRANNEQFF,TGTGCCAGCAGTTTAACCAGGGCTAACAATGAGCAGTTCTTC
.,.,TRBJ1-6,TRBV10-1,CASSENLNSPLHF,TGCGCCAGCAGTGAAAATCTGAATTCACCCCTCCACTTT
.,.,TRBJ1-2,TRBV30,CAWSVRGSANYGYTF,TGTGCCTGGAGTGTACGGGGGTCAGCTAACTATGGCTACACCTTC
.,TRBD1,TRBJ1-6,TRBV11-2,CASSYGTGGYSPLHF,TGTGCCAGCAGCTACGGTACAGGGGGCTACTCACCCCTCCACTTT